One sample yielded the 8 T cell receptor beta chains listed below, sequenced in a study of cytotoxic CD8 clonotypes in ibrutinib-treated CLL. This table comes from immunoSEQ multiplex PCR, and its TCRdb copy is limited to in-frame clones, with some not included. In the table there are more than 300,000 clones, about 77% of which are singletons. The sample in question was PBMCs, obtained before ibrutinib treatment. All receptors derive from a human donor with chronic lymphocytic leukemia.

CDR3: CASSPEGVISGNTIYF. CDR3 nucleotides: TGTGCCAGCTCACCCGAAGGGGTTATCTCTGGAAACACCATATATTTT. V and J are TRBV18 and TRBJ1-3; the D gene is possibly TRBD1 (5 bases). CDR3 length: 16 amino acids. Trimming took 3 bases from V and 0 from J, leaving 12 bases between them. Germline CDR1 and CDR2: KGHSH and LQKENI. Variable domain in full (rest from reference TRBV18 and TRBJ1-3): NAGVMQNPRHLVRRRGQEARLRCSPMKGHSHVYWYRQLPEEGLKFMVYLQKENIIDESGMPKERFSAEFPKEGPSILRIQQVVRGDSAAYFCASSPEGVISGNTIYFGEGSWLTVV.

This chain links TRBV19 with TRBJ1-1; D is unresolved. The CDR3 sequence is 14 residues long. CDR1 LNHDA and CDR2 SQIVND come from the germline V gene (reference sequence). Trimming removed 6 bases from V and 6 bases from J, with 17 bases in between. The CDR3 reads CASRSGRGLPEAFF. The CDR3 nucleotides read TGTGCCAGTAGATCGGGCCGGGGTTTGCCTGAAGCTTTCTTT.

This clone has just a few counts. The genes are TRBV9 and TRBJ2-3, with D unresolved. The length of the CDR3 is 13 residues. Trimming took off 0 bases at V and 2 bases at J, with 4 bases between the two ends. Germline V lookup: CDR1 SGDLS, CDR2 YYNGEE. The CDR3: CASSVALTDTQYF. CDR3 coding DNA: TGTGCCAGCAGCGTAGCCCTCACAGATACGCAGTATTTT.

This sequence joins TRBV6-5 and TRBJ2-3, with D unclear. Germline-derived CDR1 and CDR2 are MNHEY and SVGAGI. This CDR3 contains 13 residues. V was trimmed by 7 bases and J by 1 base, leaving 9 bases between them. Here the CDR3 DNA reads TGTGCCAGCACACCTGGCGGCACAGATACGCAGTATTTT. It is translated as CASTPGGTDTQYF.

The CDR3 sequence is CAISESRQTTGELFF. CDR3 nucleotides: TGTGCCATCAGTGAGTCGAGACAGACAACCGGGGAGCTGTTTTTT. This chain connects TRBV10-3 to TRBJ2-2; tentative D call: TRBD1 (5 bases). V lost 0 bases, J lost 5 bases, and 10 bases lay in between. Germline V gives CDR1 ENHRY, CDR2 SYGVKD. This CDR3 spans 15 amino acids.

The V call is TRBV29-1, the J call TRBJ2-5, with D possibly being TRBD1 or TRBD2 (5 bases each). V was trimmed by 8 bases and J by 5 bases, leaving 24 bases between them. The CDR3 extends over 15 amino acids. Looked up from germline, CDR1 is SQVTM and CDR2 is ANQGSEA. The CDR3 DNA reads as TGCAGCTTTCTCCGGGACCCGTTCCTCGGCGAGACCCAGTACTTC. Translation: CSFLRDPFLGETQYF.

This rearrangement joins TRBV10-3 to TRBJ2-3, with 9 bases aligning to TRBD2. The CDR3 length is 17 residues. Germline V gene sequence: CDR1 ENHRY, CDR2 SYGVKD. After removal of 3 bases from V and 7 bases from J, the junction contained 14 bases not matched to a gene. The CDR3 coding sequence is TGTGCCATCAGTGACCCTTCTCGTAGCGGGGGCATGAATACGCAGTATTTT. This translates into CAISDPSRSGGMNTQYF.

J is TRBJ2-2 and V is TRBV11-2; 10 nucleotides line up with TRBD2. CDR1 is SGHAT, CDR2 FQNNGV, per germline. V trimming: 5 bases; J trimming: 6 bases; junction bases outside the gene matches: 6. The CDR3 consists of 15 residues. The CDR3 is CASSLSGRASGELFF. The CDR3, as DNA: TGTGCCAGCAGCCTAAGCGGGAGGGCTTCCGGGGAGCTGTTTTTT. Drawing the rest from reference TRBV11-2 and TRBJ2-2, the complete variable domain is EAGVAQSPRYKIIEKRQSVAFWCNPISGHATLYWYQQILGQGPKLLIQFQNNGVVDDSQLPKDRFSAERLKGVDSTLKIQPAKLEDSAVYLCASSLSGRASGELFFGEGSRLTVL.